These 14 T cell receptor beta chains originate from one sample sequenced in a study of cytomegalovirus exposure and HLA in healthy donors. This PCR relied on a set of 60 Vbeta primers and 13 Jbeta primers. TCRdb keeps only in-frame clones here, not all; method: immunoSEQ multiplex PCR. Of fewer than 120,000 clones listed, around 76% are singletons. What was sequenced was PBMCs. All receptors derive from a young man in good health and CMV-seropositive.

Only one count was recorded for this clone. CDR3 amino acids: CASSIARNTEAFF. CDR3 DNA sequence: TGTGCCAGTAGTATAGCGAGGAACACTGAAGCTTTCTTT. The genes are TRBV19 and TRBJ1-1; D is unclear. Per germline, CDR1 LNHDA and CDR2 SQIVND (reference sequence). The V end lost 1 base, the J end lost 1 base, and 4 bases lay between the germline ends. This CDR3 has 13 amino acids. Filled out from reference TRBV19 and TRBJ1-1, the complete variable domain reads DGGITQSPKYLFRKEGQNVTLSCEQNLNHDAMYWYRQDPGQGLRLIYYSQIVNDFQKGDIAEGYSVSREKKESFPLTVTSAQKNPTAFYLCASSIARNTEAFFGQGTRLTVV.

The V gene is TRBV6-5, the J gene TRBJ2-7, with D tentatively TRBD1 (6 bases). The germline gives CDR1 MNHEY, CDR2 SVGAGI. V was cut by 4 bases and J by 2 bases, with 12 bases left in between. The CDR3 covers 14 residues. CDR3 nucleotide sequence: TGTGCCAGCAGTTGGGGGCCCCTACCCTACGAGCAGTACTTC. This encodes CASSWGPLPYEQYF.

J is TRBJ2-1 and V is TRBV7-2; no clear D. V was trimmed by 0 bases and J by 7 bases, leaving 10 bases between them. The CDR3 is made up of 14 amino acids. CDR1 SGHTA and CDR2 FQGNSA come from the germline V gene. The CDR3 loop reads CASSLATTRNEQFF. The CDR3 DNA sequence: TGTGCCAGCAGCTTAGCGACGACTCGGAATGAGCAGTTCTTC.

This clone occurred a few times. V gene TRBV14 combines with J gene TRBJ2-4; 7 bases map to TRBD2. CDR1 and CDR2 from the germline V gene are SGHDN and FVKESK. V was clipped by 2 bases and J by 9 bases; unmatched bases: 1. This CDR3 contains 12 residues. The CDR3 is CASSQRGVIQYF. DNA for the CDR3: TGTGCCAGCAGCCAACGGGGGGTCATTCAGTACTTC.

J is TRBJ2-7 and V is TRBV10-2; D not certain. The germline CDR1 and CDR2 sequences are WSHSY and SAAADI. The CDR3 runs 13 residues. The germline V and J ends were trimmed by 4 bases and 2 bases, with 9 bases remaining between them. DNA of the CDR3: TGCGCCAGCAGTGTTGGCAATGCCTACGAGCAGTACTTC. It encodes CASSVGNAYEQYF.

The chain is built from TRBV13 and TRBJ2-5; 8 bases fit TRBD2. Per the germline V gene, CDR1 is PRHDT and CDR2 is FYEKMQ (reference sequence). CDR3 size: 18 residues. J was trimmed by 5 bases and V by 5 bases; bases with no gene match: 19. The CDR3 nucleotides are TGTGCCAGCAGCCCCTCCTGGGCTAGCGGGTTTGGTTTTGAGACCCAGTACTTC. Its translation is CASSPSWASGFGFETQYF.

CDR3 sequence (DNA): TGTGCCAGCAGTTTATCCCCGAATGAGCAGTTCTTC. Its protein product is CASSLSPNEQFF. The rearrangement links TRBV28 to TRBJ2-1; no firm D call. Per germline, CDR1 MDHEN and CDR2 SYDVKM. V shed 1 base and J shed 7 bases, with 5 bases lying between them. The CDR3 has 12 amino acids. Looking up the rest from reference TRBV28 and TRBJ2-1 gives the full variable domain: DVKVTQSSRYLVKRTGEKVFLECVQDMDHENMFWYRQDPGLGLRLIYFSYDVKMKEKGDIPEGYSVSREKKERFSLILESASTNQTSMYLCASSLSPNEQFFGPGTRLTVL.

The V and J genes are TRBV7-6 and TRBJ2-1; the D is unclear. The CDR3 totals 15 residues. V lost 1 base and J lost 5, with 12 bases in between. Germline CDR1 and CDR2: SGHVS and FNYEAQ. DNA of the CDR3: TGTGCCAGCAGCTTAGGTGTCGGTAGAAACAATGAGCAGTTCTTC. This sequence encodes CASSLGVGRNNEQFF.

This clone was detected a few times. The chain joins TRBV4-3 to TRBJ1-3; possible D gene TRBD1, 5 bases. V gave up 1 base and J gave up 4 bases, with 23 bases separating them. CDR1 and CDR2 (germline): LGHNA, YSLEER. The CDR3 runs 19 residues. The CDR3 bases are TGCGCCAGCAGCCAAGTCCTAGGAGGCAGGGAGGGTGAGGGAAACACCATATATTTT. Amino acid sequence: CASSQVLGGREGEGNTIYF.

The chain carries TRBV18 and TRBJ1-5; TRBD1 agrees at 9 bases. Per the germline V gene, CDR1 is KGHSH and CDR2 is LQKENI. The CDR3 extends over 15 amino acids. Trimming removed 0 bases from V and 4 bases from J; junction bases left unmatched: 1. The CDR3 DNA is TGTGCCAGCTCACCACCTGGGACAGGGAATCAGCCCCAGCATTTT. Its translation: CASSPPGTGNQPQHF.

CDR3 coding DNA: TGTGCCAGTACCGGAAGAGGAATAGCCTACGAGCAGTACTTC. The encoded protein is CASTGRGIAYEQYF. V gene TRBV19 combines with J gene TRBJ2-7; D uncertain. CDR3 length: 14 residues. Deletions cut 7 bases from V and 2 bases from J, with 15 bases between. In germline, CDR1 is LNHDA, CDR2 SQIVND (reference sequence).

This clone occurred a few times. This rearrangement joins TRBV19 to TRBJ2-5, with D perhaps TRBD1 (5 bases). The CDR3 length is 14 residues. CDR1 is LNHDA and CDR2 is SQIVND in the germline V gene (reference sequence). The V end was cut by 9 bases, the J end by 0 bases, with 14 bases between. CDR3 sequence reads: CASTSGHYQETQYF. CDR3 nucleotide sequence: TGTGCCAGCACCTCCGGACATTACCAAGAGACCCAGTACTTC.

CDR3 loop: CASREGYTF. The CDR3 coding sequence is TGTGCCAGCAGAGAGGGCTACACCTTC. The chain is built from TRBV6-5 and TRBJ1-2; D is ambiguous. V shed 6 bases and J shed 8 bases, with 4 bases lying between them. The CDR3 runs to 9 residues. Germline V gene lookup returns CDR1 MNHEY and CDR2 SVGAGI.

V and J are TRBV9 and TRBJ2-5; 7 bases align to TRBD1. V gave up 4 bases and J gave up 7 bases; unmatched junction bases: 16. The germline CDR1 and CDR2 sequences are SGDLS and YYNGEE. This CDR3 comprises 16 residues. The CDR3 region has the DNA TGTGCCAGCAGCCCCCGCCTATCGACAGGGTCGGCGACCCAGTACTTC. Its protein is CASSPRLSTGSATQYF.